The 11 T cell receptor beta chains in this list originate from one sample, sequenced in a study of blood T cell repertoires in COVID-19 (dated by TCRdb to about 2020). The method behind the library was the immunoSEQ multiplex PCR assay. TCRdb retrieved this table from immuneACCESS and kept in-frame rearrangements only. Not all clones are present; in checked studies, unresolved V genes account for under half, and no reason is known for the remainder. This sample is represented by about 150,000 clones; around 84% of them were singletons. Jointly, the top ten make up about 2.5% of the sample. Specimen: peripheral blood. All receptors derive from a woman aged 80 or older with COVID-19, enrolled during active disease.

This CDR3 is CASSSRTSYTGELFF. The CDR3 nucleotides read TGTGCCAGCAGTTCAAGGACTAGCTACACCGGGGAGCTGTTTTTT. This chain links TRBV6-5 with TRBJ2-2; 8 bases are a match to TRBD2. The CDR3 is 15 residues long. With 4 bases clipped from V and 3 bases from J, the junction kept 4 bases outside the gene matches. Germline V CDR1 and CDR2: MNHEY, SVGAGI.

This sequence joins TRBV2 and TRBJ2-7; 7 bases line up with TRBD1. V was clipped by 8 bases and J by 2 bases; unmatched bases: 9. The CDR3 length is 14 residues. The germline gives CDR1 SNHLY, CDR2 FYNNEI. The CDR3 bases are TGTGCCAGCGAACCCGGGACAGCGCCCTACGAGCAGTACTTC. It is translated as CASEPGTAPYEQYF.

This clone appeared once. The CDR3 sequence: CASSQEGGQYNEQFF. Here the CDR3 DNA reads TGTGCCAGCAGCCAAGAGGGGGGACAGTACAATGAGCAGTTCTTC. The gene calls are TRBV4-2 and TRBJ2-1; tentatively, D is TRBD1 (7 bases). Deletions cut 0 bases from V and 4 bases from J, with 10 bases between. There are 15 residues in the CDR3. Germline V CDR1 and CDR2: LGHNA, YNFKEQ.

This clone was seen more than once but under ten times. The rearrangement links TRBV6-6 to TRBJ2-3, with D possibly being TRBD2 (5 bases). CDR1 MNHNY and CDR2 SVGAGI come from the germline V gene (reference sequence). Trimming cost V 5 bases and J 5 bases, with 26 bases left between them. CDR3 length equals 18 residues. CDR3 region: CASSQSGPGGIAGDTQYF. CDR3 nucleotides: TGTGCCAGCAGTCAGAGCGGCCCGGGTGGTATTGCGGGAGATACGCAGTATTTT.

The chain uses TRBV19 and TRBJ1-1, with D hard to call. V was pared by 3 bases and J by 1 base, with 6 bases between. The V gene's germline CDR1 is LNHDA and CDR2 SQIVND (reference sequence). The CDR3 extends over 13 amino acids. In DNA, the CDR3 is TGTGCCAGTAGTATCAGTGAGAACACTGAAGCTTTCTTT. Amino acid sequence: CASSISENTEAFF.

The V and J genes are TRBV19 and TRBJ1-6; D perhaps matches TRBD1 (5 bases). V gave up 6 bases and J gave up 10 bases, with 16 bases separating them. The CDR3 is 14 amino acids. Germline V gives CDR1 LNHDA, CDR2 SQIVND (reference sequence). CDR3 sequence reads: CASRIGRDGSPLHF. CDR3 coding DNA: TGTGCCAGTAGAATTGGCAGGGATGGATCACCCCTCCACTTT.

The chain uses TRBV15 and TRBJ2-2, with TRBD2 matching over 7 bases. Germline CDR1 reads LNHNV; CDR2 reads YYDKDF (reference sequence). The CDR3 extends over 19 amino acids. V gave up 0 bases and J gave up 2 bases; unmatched junction bases: 12. This chain's CDR3 is CATSRDLQRGLFNTGELFF. CDR3 in DNA: TGTGCCACCAGCAGAGATCTGCAGCGGGGTCTTTTTAACACCGGGGAGCTGTTTTTT.

V and J are TRBV28 and TRBJ1-1; no firm D call. This CDR3 comprises 14 residues. Trimming pared 3 bases from V and 4 bases from J, leaving 12 bases between. Germline loops: CDR1 MDHEN, CDR2 SYDVKM. The CDR3 spells CASSFRTRGTEAFF. CDR3 nucleotide sequence: TGTGCCAGCAGTTTTAGAACCCGGGGCACTGAAGCTTTCTTT.

DNA for the CDR3: TGTGCCAGCAGTTTTACGGGGCGGGAATCACCCCTCCACTTT. This codes for CASSFTGRESPLHF. The V and J genes are TRBV27 and TRBJ1-6, with a possible D match to TRBD1 (5 bases). Germline assignment: CDR1 MNHEY and CDR2 SMNVEV (reference sequence). The CDR3 has 14 residues. The germline V and J ends were trimmed by 3 bases and 10 bases, with 13 bases remaining between them.

The J gene is TRBJ1-2, the V gene TRBV13, with 7 positions matching TRBD1. CDR1 is PRHDT, CDR2 FYEKMQ, per germline (reference sequence). CDR3 length: 14 residues. The V gene end was trimmed by 4 bases and the J gene end by 4 bases; junction bases not matched to a gene: 6. CDR3 nucleotide sequence: TGTGCCAGCAGCTCCCTAAGGGACAGCTATGGCTACACCTTC. Amino acid sequence: CASSSLRDSYGYTF.

This clone was observed a handful of times. The chain combines TRBV7-6 with TRBJ1-2, with D uncertain. The V end was cut by 4 bases, the J end by 0 bases, with 12 bases between. CDR3 length: 15 residues. Germline CDR1 and CDR2: SGHVS and FNYEAQ. This chain's CDR3 is CASSSLKGANYGYTF. The CDR3, as DNA: TGTGCCAGCAGCTCACTGAAGGGAGCTAACTATGGCTACACCTTC.